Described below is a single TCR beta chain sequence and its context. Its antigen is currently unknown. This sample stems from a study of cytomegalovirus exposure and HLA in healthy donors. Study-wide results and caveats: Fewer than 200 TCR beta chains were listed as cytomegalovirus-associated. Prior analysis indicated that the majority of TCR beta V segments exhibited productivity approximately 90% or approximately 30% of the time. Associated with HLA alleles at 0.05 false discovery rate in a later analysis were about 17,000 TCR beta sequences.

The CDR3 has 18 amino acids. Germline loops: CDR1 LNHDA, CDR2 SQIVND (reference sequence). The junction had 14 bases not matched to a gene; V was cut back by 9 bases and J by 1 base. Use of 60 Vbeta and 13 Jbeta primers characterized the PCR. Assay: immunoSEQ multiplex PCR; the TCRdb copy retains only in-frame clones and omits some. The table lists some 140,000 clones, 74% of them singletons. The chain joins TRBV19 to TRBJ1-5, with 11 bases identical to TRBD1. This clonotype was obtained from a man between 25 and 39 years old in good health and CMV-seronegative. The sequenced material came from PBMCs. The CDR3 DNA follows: TGTGCCAGCCGCGGACCGGGACAGGGGGTGGGAAGCAATCAGCCCCAGCATTTT. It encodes CASRGPGQGVGSNQPQHF.